Shown below are 30 T cell receptor beta chains from a single sample sequenced in a study of read filtering for tumor transcriptome and immune sequencing (dated by TCRdb to the early 2020s). The reads were generated on an Illumina HiSeq 4000. The Immunoverse kit was used to build TCR libraries from about 400 ng RNA, with molecular barcoded adaptors covering alpha/delta and beta/gamma chains. Clones were called with MiXCR by TCRdb after fastp trimmed the public reads at Q25, and only in-frame beta chains were retained. Merged by CDR3 protein, the rows form single entries marked with the most common genes and DNA. This sample comprises 40,000 or so distinct CDR3 sequences, around an eighth of them detected only once. The ten largest clones add up to approximately 7% of the sample. Sequencing used a population of CD138-negative cells sorted from bone marrow. The cell subset or site label corresponds to: bone marrow mononuclear cells depleted of CD138+ plasma/myeloma cells by negative magnetic selection. These receptors were taken from a donor at least 40 years old with multiple myeloma.

By sample share, this clonotype is medium-sized. V is TRBV4-1 and J is TRBJ2-1; no reliable D call. Germline V gene data show CDR1 as MGHRA and CDR2 as YSYEKL. With 1 base removed from V and 6 bases from J, the gap between germline ends came to 13 bases. The CDR3 is 15 amino acids. CDR3 sequence: CASSQVFPSANEQFF. DNA of the CDR3: TGCGCCAGCAGCCAAGTCTTTCCTAGTGCCAATGAGCAGTTCTTC.

J is TRBJ2-7 and V is TRBV7-9; 9 bases are a match to TRBD1. CDR3 size: 13 residues. Germline CDR1 SEHNR, CDR2 FQNEAQ (reference sequence). The V segment lost 0 bases and the J segment 9 bases; nucleotides outside the gene matches: 3. Here the CDR3 DNA reads TGTGCCAGCAGCTTAGCTGGACAGGGGAGGCAGTACTTC. Translated: CASSLAGQGRQYF.

This clonotype was counted at least ten times. The chain uses TRBV20-1 and TRBJ2-7, with D uncertain. Germline V gene data show CDR1 as DFQATT and CDR2 as SNEGSKA (reference sequence). The CDR3 is made up of 13 amino acids. V shed 1 base and J shed 5 bases, with 12 bases lying between them. CDR3 nucleotide sequence: TGCAGTGCTAGAGGCCCGGTGACAAACGAGCAGTACTTC. Translating it yields CSARGPVTNEQYF.

Many counts were recorded for this clonotype. The chain joins TRBV12-5 to TRBJ1-1; D may be TRBD1 (6 bases). The length of the CDR3 is 14 residues. Germline V gene data show CDR1 as LGHNT and CDR2 as FRNRAP. The V gene lost 0 bases and the J gene lost 7 bases, with 12 bases spanning the gap. The CDR3 loop reads CASGLVGRGGEAFF. The CDR3 bases are TGTGCTAGTGGTTTGGTTGGCAGGGGCGGTGAAGCTTTCTTT.

The table lists this clonotype with many counts. This chain connects TRBV20-1 to TRBJ2-7, with D uncertain. CDR1 is DFQATT and CDR2 is SNEGSKA in the germline V gene (reference sequence). V lost 8 bases to trimming and J lost 2 bases, with 16 bases between them. The CDR3 consists of 13 residues. DNA for the CDR3: TGCAGTACTCTCCTAGGATTAGCCTACGAGCAGTACTTC. Amino acid sequence: CSTLLGLAYEQYF.

This clonotype was counted a few times. At one boundary the junction diverges from the germline segment, which might be a read error. The V call is TRBV12-5, the J call TRBJ1-5; D unclear. The CDR3 is 13 amino acids. CDR1 and CDR2 from the germline V gene are LGHNT and FRNRAP. This CDR3 is CARGLYRNQPQHF. CDR3 sequence (DNA): TGTGCTCGTGGTTTGTACAGAAATCAGCCCCAGCATTTT.

This clonotype was picked up many times. This may be a read error, as it is one base from a much larger clone. The chain combines TRBV29-1 with TRBJ2-1, with 7 bases matching TRBD2. From germline, CDR1 is SQVTM and CDR2 ANQGSEA. This CDR3 is built from 16 residues. The CDR3 loop is CSVPLLGLVSDNGQFF. In DNA form, the CDR3 reads TGCAGCGTTCCCCTCCTCGGACTAGTTAGCGACAATGGGCAGTTCTTC.

This clonotype has at least ten counts. The chain uses TRBV9 and TRBJ2-5; TRBD2 matches 8 bases. Germline V gene sequence: CDR1 SGDLS, CDR2 YYNGEE. The V gene end was trimmed by 4 bases and the J gene end by 5 bases; junction bases not matched to a gene: 7. This CDR3 is built from 14 residues. The CDR3, as DNA: TGTGCCAGCAGCTGGGCGGGGGGATTTGAGACCCAGTACTTC. The encoded protein is CASSWAGGFETQYF. The full variable domain, its missing parts supplied by reference TRBV9 and TRBJ2-5, is DSGVTQTPKHLITATGQRVTLRCSPRSGDLSVYWYQQSLDQGLQFLIQYYNGEERAKGNILERFSAQQFPDLHSELNLSSLELGDSALYFCASSWAGGFETQYFGPGTRLLVL.

This clonotype was detected ten times or more. The rearrangement links TRBV6-5 to TRBJ2-1, with 10 nucleotides matching TRBD2. Germline-derived CDR1 and CDR2 are MNHEY and SVGAGI. There are 17 residues in the CDR3. The V gene end was trimmed by 0 bases and the J gene end by 8 bases; junction bases not matched to a gene: 10. The CDR3: CASSYSASGRPGDEQFF. The CDR3 region has the DNA TGTGCCAGCAGTTACTCGGCTAGCGGGAGACCAGGGGATGAGCAGTTCTTC.

This clonotype was counted many times. The missing conserved phenylalanine or tryptophan at the end of this CDR3 makes a read error likely. The chain employs TRBV6-5 and TRBJ2-1; no clear D gene. Germline CDR1 and CDR2: MNHEY and SVGAGI. V gave up 6 bases and J gave up 5 bases, with 11 bases separating them. This CDR3 has 13 amino acids. The CDR3 sequence is CASSLRTDNEQFC. Here the CDR3 DNA reads TGTGCCAGCAGCCTCCGCACTGACAATGAGCAGTTCTGC.

The rearrangement uses TRBV20-1 and TRBJ2-5; possibly TRBD1 for D (6 bases). V dropped 4 bases and J dropped 3 bases, with 15 bases sitting between them. The CDR3 contains 14 residues. Germline lookup yields CDR1 DFQATT and CDR2 SNEGSKA (reference sequence). The chain's CDR3 is CSATSRTEEETQYF. DNA for the CDR3: TGCAGTGCTACCTCACGGACAGAGGAAGAGACCCAGTACTTC.

V is TRBV20-1 and J is TRBJ2-1; a possible D gene is TRBD2 (6 bases). V was shortened by 8 bases and J by 13 bases, with 24 bases between the two germline ends. This CDR3 contains 13 residues. Germline V gives CDR1 DFQATT, CDR2 SNEGSKA (reference sequence). The CDR3 loop reads CSLGLPSYSHQFF. In DNA form, the CDR3 reads TGCAGTCTAGGACTACCCAGCTACTCGCACCAGTTCTTC.

Turning to this clonotype: A read error is possible here, since a much larger clone lies one base away. In DNA, the CDR3 is TGTGCCTGGAGTGTACAAGCTCCGCCCCAGCATTTT. The encoded protein is CAWSVQAPPQHF. The chain has TRBV30 and TRBJ1-5; the D is unclear. Germline values: CDR1 GTSNPN, CDR2 SVGIG (reference sequence). Deletions cut 0 bases from V and 9 bases from J, with 9 bases between. The CDR3 runs 12 residues.

This clonotype was picked up many times. The chain joins TRBV5-1 to TRBJ2-6; D remains unclear. The V end lost 7 bases, the J end lost 0 bases, and 5 bases lay between the germline ends. CDR3 length: 13 amino acids. CDR1 and CDR2 (germline): SGHRS, YFSETQ. CDR3 in DNA: TGCGCCAGCGCCCCCTCTGGGGCCAACGTCCTGACTTTC. Encoded protein: CASAPSGANVLTF.

This clonotype was seen at least ten times. The chain links TRBV12-3 or TRBV12-4 to TRBJ1-1, with 7 bases identical to TRBD1. There are 17 residues in the CDR3. J was trimmed by 0 bases and V by 1 base; bases with no gene match: 8. The CDR3 spells CASSLGPLGQMNTEAFF. CDR3 in DNA: TGTGCCAGCAGTTTAGGTCCCCTGGGACAGATGAACACTGAAGCTTTCTTT.

This clonotype was counted at least ten times. The chain uses TRBV27 and TRBJ1-2; the match to TRBD1 covers 8 bases. Germline CDR1 MNHEY, CDR2 SMNVEV (reference sequence). V trimming: 6 bases; J trimming: 4 bases; junction bases outside the gene matches: 1. This CDR3 has 12 residues. CDR3 region: CASRTGAYGYTF. Here the CDR3 DNA reads TGTGCCAGCAGGACAGGGGCCTATGGCTACACCTTC.

This clonotype appeared once. This chain connects TRBV12-3 or TRBV12-4 to TRBJ2-1; D may be TRBD2 (5 bases). The CDR3 has 14 amino acids. Trimming removed 4 bases from V and 15 bases from J, with 22 bases in between. The CDR3 bases are TGTGCCAGCAGTTCCCCGGCGGGTCGCGGGTGGGGGTTCTTC. Protein sequence: CASSSPAGRGWGFF.

In its sample, this clonotype was seen many times. The chain combines TRBV7-2 with TRBJ2-2, with 12 bases fitting TRBD2. Trimming at V came to 4 bases and at J to 7 bases, leaving 13 bases not matched to a gene. The CDR3 has 18 residues. Germline CDR1 is SGHTA and CDR2 is FQGNSA. The CDR3 bases are TGTGCCAGCAGCTCCAGTCTACAAATACTAGCGGGAGGCGGGGAGCTGTTTTTT. Protein: CASSSSLQILAGGGELFF.

The J gene is TRBJ2-7, the V gene TRBV20-1, with D possibly TRBD2 on 6 matching bases. The germline CDR1 and CDR2 sequences are DFQATT and SNEGSKA (reference sequence). Between the trimmed V and J ends, which lost 5 bases and 0 bases, there was a span of 14 bases. CDR3 size: 14 residues. The CDR3, as DNA: TGCAGTGCTTACTCCGGGACTGTCTCCTACGAGCAGTACTTC. It codes for CSAYSGTVSYEQYF.

There are a few counts of this clonotype. One base away lies a much larger clone, so this may be a sequencing read error. A read error is likely, as this CDR3 ends without the conserved phenylalanine or tryptophan. This chain connects TRBV12-3 or TRBV12-4 to TRBJ1-5; D remains unclear. This CDR3 is 14 amino acids long. V lost 3 bases to trimming and J lost 11 bases, with 17 bases between them. The CDR3 loop is CASSLTESAGTQHL. The CDR3 nucleotides read TGTGCCAGCAGTTTGACGGAATCGGCCGGGACCCAGCATCTT.

This clonotype was seen at least ten times. J is TRBJ2-7 and V is TRBV6-5, with 9 positions matching TRBD2. Germline-derived CDR1 and CDR2 are MNHEY and SVGAGI. This CDR3 is 15 amino acids long. The junction had 9 bases not matched to a gene; V was cut back by 2 bases and J by 7 bases. The CDR3 DNA sequence: TGTGCCAGCAGTTACAGGTTTGCGGGGGGGCAGGAGCAGTACTTC. Its translation: CASSYRFAGGQEQYF.

This clonotype turned up a few times. The chain combines TRBV4-1 with TRBJ1-3, with D possibly being TRBD1 (5 bases). Germline V gene sequence: CDR1 MGHRA, CDR2 YSYEKL. Deletions cut 1 base from V and 4 bases from J, with 14 bases between. The CDR3 extends over 16 amino acids. As DNA, the CDR3 is TGCGCCAGCAGCCAAGGGCAGGGAATAAGGGGAAACACCATATATTTT. Protein: CASSQGQGIRGNTIYF.

DNA of the CDR3: TGTGCCAGCAGCTCCGGGACAGGTTCCTATAATTCACCCCTCCACTTT. Translating it yields CASSSGTGSYNSPLHF. This chain uses TRBV5-6 with TRBJ1-6; 8 nucleotides line up with TRBD1. The J segment lost 1 base and the V segment lost 3 bases, leaving 3 bases of the junction unmatched. This CDR3 has 16 amino acids. Per germline, CDR1 SGHDT and CDR2 YYEEEE.

This clonotype was counted ten times or more. The chain uses TRBV7-9 and TRBJ2-5; D is unresolved. CDR1 SEHNR and CDR2 FQNEAQ come from the germline V gene (reference sequence). This CDR3 comprises 15 residues. V shed 5 bases and J shed 4 bases, with 17 bases lying between them. This CDR3 is CASSPLDGDLETQYF. CDR3 DNA: TGTGCCAGCAGCCCCCTCGATGGCGATCTAGAGACCCAGTACTTC.

This clonotype was seen at least ten times. The chain combines TRBV9 with TRBJ2-7; TRBD1 matches 10 bases. J gave up 9 bases and V 0 bases, and 6 bases lay outside the gene matches. This CDR3 comprises 14 residues. The germline V gene has CDR1 SGDLS and CDR2 YYNGEE. The CDR3 here is CASSVETGGLRQYF. CDR3 nucleotide sequence: TGTGCCAGCAGCGTAGAGACAGGGGGCCTCAGGCAGTACTTC.

The rearrangement uses TRBV15 and TRBJ2-3; tentative D call: TRBD1 (6 bases). CDR1 and CDR2 from the germline V gene are LNHNV and YYDKDF (reference sequence). Trimming took 6 bases from V and 2 from J, leaving 15 bases between them. The CDR3 is made up of 15 amino acids. CDR3 DNA: TGTGCCACCAGTTTTCGACAGGCTACCACAGATACGCAGTATTTT. It is translated as CATSFRQATTDTQYF.

This clonotype was detected many times. V and J are TRBV7-9 and TRBJ2-1; a possible D gene is TRBD2 (5 bases). This CDR3 region has 12 residues. Germline loops: CDR1 SEHNR, CDR2 FQNEAQ (reference sequence). The CDR3 here is CVVGDRGNEQFF. As DNA, the CDR3 is TGTGTAGTCGGAGATCGGGGTAATGAGCAGTTCTTC. The variable domain in full, with the rest retrieved from reference TRBV7-9 and TRBJ2-1, is DTGVSQNPRHKITKRGQNVTFRCDPISEHNRLYWYRQTLGQGPEFLTYFQNEAQLEKSRLLSDRFSAERPKGSFSTLEIQRTEQGDSAMYLCVVGDRGNEQFFGPGTRLTVL.

This clonotype was recorded at least ten times. The genes are TRBV5-5 and TRBJ2-5, with a possible D match to TRBD1 (5 bases). V was trimmed by 1 base and J by 4 bases, leaving 8 bases between them. This CDR3 spans 13 amino acids. The V gene's germline CDR1 is SGHKS and CDR2 YYEKEE (reference sequence). The CDR3 coding sequence is TGTGCCAGCAGCTTGCGACAGATAGAGACCCAGTACTTC. This codes for CASSLRQIETQYF.

This clonotype was seen only once. A read error may be the cause here, since a much bigger clone is one base away. The rearrangement uses TRBV10-3 and TRBJ1-6; D unresolved. This CDR3 comprises 14 residues. CDR1 is ENHRY, CDR2 SYGVKD, per germline. The CDR3 DNA follows: TGTGCCATCAGTGATGGCGTGCCCGATTCACCCCCCCACTTT. Translation gives CAISDGVPDSPPHF.

As concerns this clonotype: This likely came from a read error, as a far larger clone is one base away. It is likely a read error, because the conserved phenylalanine at the end of the CDR3 is missing. This chain connects TRBV7-9 to TRBJ2-3; 9 bases are a match to TRBD1. J was trimmed by 4 bases and V by 1 base; bases with no gene match: 9. This CDR3 contains 17 residues. Germline CDR1 is SEHNR and CDR2 is FQNEAQ (reference sequence). DNA of the CDR3: TGTGCCAGCAGCTTAGGGGGACAGGGCAGCCCCGCAGATACGCAGTATTTA. It encodes CASSLGGQGSPADTQYL.